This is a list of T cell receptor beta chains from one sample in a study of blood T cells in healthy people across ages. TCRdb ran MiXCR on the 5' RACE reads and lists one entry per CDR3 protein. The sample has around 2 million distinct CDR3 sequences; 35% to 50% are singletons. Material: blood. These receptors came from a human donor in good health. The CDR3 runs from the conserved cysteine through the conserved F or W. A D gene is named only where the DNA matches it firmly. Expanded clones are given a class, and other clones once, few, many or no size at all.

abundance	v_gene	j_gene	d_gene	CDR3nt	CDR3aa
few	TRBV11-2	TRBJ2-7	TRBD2	TGTGCCAGCAGCACACGGAACCAGAGCGGGGGGGTAACCTACGAGCAGTACTTC	CASSTRNQSGGVTYEQYF
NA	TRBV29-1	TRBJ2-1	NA	TGCAGCGTTGAGACGAGCAATGAGCAGTTCTTC	CSVETSNEQFF
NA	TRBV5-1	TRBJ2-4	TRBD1	TGCGCCAGCAGCCCAACCCCAGGGGGAGCCAAAAACATTCAGTACTTC	CASSPTPGGAKNIQYF
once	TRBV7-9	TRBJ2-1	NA	TGTGCCAGCAGCCCCCGGTTTTCCGGCTCCTACAATGAGCAGTTCTTC	CASSPRFSGSYNEQFF
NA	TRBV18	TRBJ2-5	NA	TGTGCCAGCTCACCACCGGGACAACCAATACAAGAGACCCAGTACTTC	CASSPPGQPIQETQYF
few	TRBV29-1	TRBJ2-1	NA	TGCAGCGTTACGGGGGCTAGCATTAATGAGCAGTTCTTC	CSVTGASINEQFF
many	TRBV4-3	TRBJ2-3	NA	TGCGCCAGCAGCCAGAAGGGTCCCCTTGATACGCAGTATTTT	CASSQKGPLDTQYF
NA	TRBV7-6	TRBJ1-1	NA	TGTGCCAGCAGTTTCATAGGGTCTGGGATGCTCACTGAAGCTTTCTTT	CASSFIGSGMLTEAFF
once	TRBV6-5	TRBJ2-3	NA	TGTGCCGGCAGTTATTGGAGGGGGTCAGGATCACCACCAGATACGCAGTATTTT	CAGSYWRGSGSPPDTQYF
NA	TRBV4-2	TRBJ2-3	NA	TGTGCCAGCAGCCCCCAGATACAGGACTCCAGCACAGATACGCAGTATTTT	CASSPQIQDSSTDTQYF
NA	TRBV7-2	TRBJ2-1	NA	TGTGCCAGCAGCTTAGAATCAGGACGGCCCCAAGAGACCCAGTTCTTC	CASSLESGRPQETQFF
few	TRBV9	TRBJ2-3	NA	TGTGCCAGCAGCGTATTCGGCACAGATACGCAGTATTTT	CASSVFGTDTQYF
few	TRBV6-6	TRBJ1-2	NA	TGTGCCAGCAGTATTGACATTCTCTATGGCTACACCTTC	CASSIDILYGYTF
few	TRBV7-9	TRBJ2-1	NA	TGTGCCAGTAAGCGGGGCCCCGACAGGGAGCAGTTCTTC	CASKRGPDREQFF
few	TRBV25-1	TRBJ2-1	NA	TGTGCCAGCAGTGAACCACAGGGTTGGTCCTACAATGAGCAGTTCTTC	CASSEPQGWSYNEQFF
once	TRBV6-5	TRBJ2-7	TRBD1	TGTGCCAGCAGTTACTCGATCGGTTGGACAGGCTACGAGCAGTACTTC	CASSYSIGWTGYEQYF
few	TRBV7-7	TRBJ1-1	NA	TGTGCTAGCAGCTTAGATCTGGGATTTGAAGCTTTCTTT	CASSLDLGFEAFF
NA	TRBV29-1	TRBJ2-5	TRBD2	TGCAGCGTGGGAGGGTTATGGGAGACCCAGTACTTC	CSVGGLWETQYF
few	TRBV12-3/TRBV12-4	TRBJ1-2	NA	TGTGCCAGCAGTCTCGACAGGATGAATGGCTACACCTTC	CASSLDRMNGYTF
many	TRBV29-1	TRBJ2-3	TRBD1	TGCAGCGTTGATTCCGGGACAGGGGCAGATACGCAGTATTTT	CSVDSGTGADTQYF
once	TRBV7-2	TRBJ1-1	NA	TGTGCCAGCAGCTTGACTTGGACTGGAGCTTTCTTT	CASSLTWTGAFF
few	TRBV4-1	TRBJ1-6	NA	TGCGCCAGCAGCCCATCCCGGGGGACCGGTTATTCACCCCTCCACTTT	CASSPSRGTGYSPLHF
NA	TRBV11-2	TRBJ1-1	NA	TGTGCCAGCAGCTTACCTGACGGGAACACTGAAGCTTTCTTT	CASSLPDGNTEAFF
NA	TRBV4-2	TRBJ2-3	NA	TGTGCCAGCAGCTCCCATATACAGGGGGGGGAGGGGGATACGCAGTATTTT	CASSSHIQGGEGDTQYF
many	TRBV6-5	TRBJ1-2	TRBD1	TGTGCCAGCAGTCGGACAGGGGGCGACTATGGCTACACCTTC	CASSRTGGDYGYTF
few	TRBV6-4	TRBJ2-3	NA	TGTGCCAGCAGTGACCGTAGCACAGATACGCAGTATTTT	CASSDRSTDTQYF
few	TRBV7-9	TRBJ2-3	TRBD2	TGTGCCAGCAGCCCACGACTAGCGGGCCCCCAAGCAGATACGCAGTATTTT	CASSPRLAGPQADTQYF
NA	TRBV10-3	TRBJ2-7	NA	TGTGCCGGAAGGAGGGACGACCACTCCTACGAGCAGTACTTC	CAGRRDDHSYEQYF
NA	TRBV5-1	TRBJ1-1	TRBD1	TGCGCCAGCAGCTTCGGGGGACAGGTTAACACTGAAGCTTTCTTT	CASSFGGQVNTEAFF
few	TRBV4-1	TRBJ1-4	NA	TGCGCCAGCAGCCAAGATTCGACCTACGCTATGGTGTTTTTT	CASSQDSTYAMVFF
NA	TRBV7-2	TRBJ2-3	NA	TGTGCCAGCAGCCCTAGAAGGGGCCTTGCGCAGTATTTT	CASSPRRGLAQYF
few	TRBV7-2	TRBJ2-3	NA	TGTGCCAGCAGCCCTACTAGGTGGGGTACGCAGTATTTT	CASSPTRWGTQYF
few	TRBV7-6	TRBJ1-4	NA	TGTGCCAGCAGCCAGGCGGGACAACTAAATGAAAAACTGTTTTTT	CASSQAGQLNEKLFF
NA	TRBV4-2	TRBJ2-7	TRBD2	TGTGCCAGCAGCCACTCTGCTAGCGGGGTCTACGAGCAGTACTTC	CASSHSASGVYEQYF
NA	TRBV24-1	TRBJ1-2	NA	TGTGCCACCAGTGCCTCTTCTTTAATAGACTATGGCTACACCTTC	CATSASSLIDYGYTF
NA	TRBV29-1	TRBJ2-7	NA	TGCAGCGTCAGAACCCTTAGTTACGAGCAGTACTTC	CSVRTLSYEQYF
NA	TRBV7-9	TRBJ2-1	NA	TGTGCCAGCAGCTTAACGCAATGGACCCACAATGAGCAGTTCTTC	CASSLTQWTHNEQFF
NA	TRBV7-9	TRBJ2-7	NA	TGTGCCAGCAGCTTATCCCTCGACAGCTACGAGCAGTACTTC	CASSLSLDSYEQYF
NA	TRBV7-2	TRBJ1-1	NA	TGTGCCAGCAGTTTATTGGAGGGCACTGAAGCTTTCTTT	CASSLLEGTEAFF
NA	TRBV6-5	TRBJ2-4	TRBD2	TGTGCCAGCAGTGGGCGGGGGAACGTCATTCAGTACTTC	CASSGRGNVIQYF
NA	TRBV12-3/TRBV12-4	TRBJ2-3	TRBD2	TGTGCCAGCAGTGTTGGGACTAGCGTGGGGGTCACAGATACGCAGTATTTT	CASSVGTSVGVTDTQYF
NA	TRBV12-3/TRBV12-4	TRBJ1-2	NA	TGTGCCAGCACTCCAGGACTTAACTATGGCTACACCTTC	CASTPGLNYGYTF
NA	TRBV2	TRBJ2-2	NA	TGTGCCAGCAGTGAAGGGGGGAGAACCGGGGAGCTGTTTTTT	CASSEGGRTGELFF
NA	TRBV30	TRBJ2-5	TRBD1	TGTGCCTGGAGTCCTCTTAGGTGGGGACAGGGCCAAGAGACCCAGTACTTC	CAWSPLRWGQGQETQYF
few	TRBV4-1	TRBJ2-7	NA	TGCGCCAGCAGCCGGACCGACATCTCCTACGAGCAGTACTTC	CASSRTDISYEQYF
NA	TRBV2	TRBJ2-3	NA	TGTGCCAGCAAAAGGGACGGGACGTTGGATACGCAGTATTTT	CASKRDGTLDTQYF